These T cell receptor beta chains were read from a single sample in a study of CD8 T cells in ankylosing spondylitis. MiXCR, run by TCRdb on the 5' RACE reads, gives a single entry per CDR3 protein. The sample holds roughly 260,000 distinct CDR3 sequences, around 19% seen once. The sequenced material came from blood, either unsorted or a sorted T cell fraction (not recorded which). These receptors all come from a male donor with ankylosing spondylitis or in good health (not recorded which). CDR3s include the opening cysteine and the closing phenylalanine or tryptophan.

J	V	CDR3
TRBJ2-3	TRBV6-6	CASSYSGDTQYF
TRBJ2-3	TRBV10-3	CAISELGNTDTQYF
TRBJ1-1	TRBV5-1	CASSTRQFEMNTEAFF
TRBJ2-1	TRBV3-1	CASSHAGSYNEQFF
TRBJ2-1	TRBV12-3/TRBV12-4	CASRRREISYNEQFF
TRBJ2-2	TRBV7-6	CASSLAWTSRPGELFF
TRBJ1-5	TRBV20-1	CSARGDSNQPQHF
TRBJ2-5	TRBV2	CASSEGGQGGETQYF
TRBJ2-1	TRBV7-3	CASSSGGEQFF
TRBJ1-5	TRBV6-1	CASSEIRSLSNQPQHF
TRBJ2-3	TRBV20-1	CSAVGLVGGGLNTDTQYF
TRBJ2-3	TRBV27	CASRRRGHTVAESTDTQYF
TRBJ1-6	TRBV10-3	CAISLSGTGSYNSPLHF
TRBJ2-1	TRBV20-1	CSAKLQGPSYNEQFF
TRBJ1-5	TRBV19	CASSSPGGIGSNQPQHF
TRBJ2-1	TRBV20-1	CSASLAGGSYNEQFF
TRBJ1-4	TRBV5-1	CASSFKSRDRVPTTNEKLFF
TRBJ1-1	TRBV12-3/TRBV12-4	CASSLSGGMYTEAFF
TRBJ1-5	TRBV5-1	CASSPTFGVSNQPQHF
TRBJ2-2	TRBV5-1	CASSINTGELFF
TRBJ2-5	TRBV29-1	CSVAVGGQETQYF
TRBJ2-6	TRBV7-7	CASSQDSSGANVLTF
TRBJ1-1	TRBV11-2	CASSLLGRGRGNTEAFF